Sequencing of this T cell receptor beta chain was carried out in a study of brain metastases from non-small cell lung cancer. V lost 0 bases to trimming and J lost 8 bases, with 10 bases between them. This CDR3 region has 13 residues. From germline, CDR1 is MNHEY and CDR2 SVGAGI. To note about this clone: In the same sample, other DNA sequences code for this CDR3.

Some clones are missing from TCRdb's copy, which holds only in-frame ones; the method was immunoSEQ multiplex PCR. The table shows under 4,000 clones, with about 95% occurring only once. The V gene is TRBV6-5, the J gene TRBJ1-2, with a tentative D call TRBD1 (5 bases). This receptor was taken from a donor at least 40 years old with non-small cell lung cancer. Sequencing was done on a sample of tumor-adjacent normal tissue. The CDR3 here is CASSYSPGYGYTF. In nucleotides, the CDR3 is TGTGCCAGCAGTTACTCTCCAGGGTACGGCTACACCTTC.